The TCR beta chain under discussion was sequenced for a study of cytomegalovirus exposure and HLA in healthy donors. As to this clone: What it recognizes is unknown.

General study findings and limits: Segments of the TCR beta V type were, in most cases, productive about 87% or about 30% of the time in an earlier analysis.

The PCR made use of 60 Vbeta and 13 Jbeta primers. In the authors' methods: Among the unique TCR beta chains that a later analysis counted, about 81 million in all, roughly 11 million were shared. The table came from immunoSEQ multiplex PCR; TCRdb's copy has only in-frame clones and leaves some out. That table is the source of V, J and clone size, and D and trimming were worked out from the DNA. This sample has around 180,000 clones, with around nine tenths found just once. CDR3 length: 11 residues. V shed 7 bases and J shed 5 bases, with 11 bases lying between them. Germline V gene sequence: CDR1 SQVTM, CDR2 ANQGSEA.

The clonotype originates from a woman between 18 and 29 years old in good health and CMV-seronegative. Input material: PBMCs. This sequence joins TRBV29-1 and TRBJ2-5, with D maybe TRBD2 (6 bases). The CDR3 DNA reads as TGCAGCGGGGGGGATAGGGAGACCCAGTACTTC. Amino acids: CSGGDRETQYF.